The 13 T cell receptor beta chains listed next were all sequenced from one sample in a study of blood T cells in healthy people across ages (dated by TCRdb to 2014 to 2015). The method was 5' RACE. This sample was sequenced with an Illumina HiSeq 2500. A second PCR of roughly 7 to 11 cycles was performed with a sample-barcoded 5' primer and a J-beta primer mix. TCRdb reanalyzed the raw reads on its own, using fastp at Q25 for trimming and MiXCR for clone calling, and kept in-frame beta chains. Each entry is one CDR3 protein sequence, shown with its most common DNA and genes. The sample table holds 1 million to 1.2 million distinct CDR3 sequences, of which roughly two fifths were seen once. The ten largest clones capture around 12% of the sample. Sequencing was performed on blood. These receptors were collected from a man in his late teens or twenties in good health.

V and J are TRBV4-2 and TRBJ1-6; D not certain. The CDR3 length is 16 residues. V lost 0 bases to trimming and J lost 0 bases, with 6 bases between them. Per the germline V gene, CDR1 is LGHNA and CDR2 is YNFKEQ. This chain's CDR3 is CASSQETSSYNSPLHF. In DNA form, the CDR3 reads TGTGCCAGCAGCCAAGAAACGAGCTCCTATAATTCACCCCTCCACTTT.

This chain connects TRBV2 to TRBJ1-1; D is possibly TRBD1 (5 bases). The germline gives CDR1 SNHLY, CDR2 FYNNEI. Trimming removed 8 bases from V and 7 bases from J, with 14 bases in between. The CDR3 is 12 residues long. This chain's CDR3 is CASHTGAIEAFF. DNA for the CDR3: TGTGCCAGCCATACCGGGGCGATTGAAGCTTTCTTT.

A word on this clonotype: Given a much more abundant clone one base away, this may be a read error. This chain joins TRBV7-2 and TRBJ1-2; 7 bases align to TRBD1. Germline V gene data show CDR1 as SGHTA and CDR2 as FQGNSA. The trim removed 5 bases at V and 8 bases at J, leaving 11 bases unmatched. The CDR3 runs to 14 residues. CDR3 in amino acids: CASSLETGNLGYTF. The CDR3 nucleotides are TGTGCCAGCAGCCTTGAGACAGGGAATCTCGGCTACACCTTC.

This sequence joins TRBV12-3 or TRBV12-4 and TRBJ2-1; D ambiguous. The CDR3 totals 13 residues. Deletions cut 7 bases from V and 6 bases from J, with 13 bases between. The CDR3 loop is CASTSVPSNEQFF. CDR3 coding DNA: TGTGCCAGCACCTCGGTCCCCAGCAATGAGCAGTTCTTC.

The chain has TRBV11-2 and TRBJ1-2; D unresolved. This CDR3 contains 13 residues. With 5 bases removed from V and 4 bases from J, the gap between germline ends came to 11 bases. Germline assignment: CDR1 SGHAT and CDR2 FQNNGV. The CDR3: CASSLGWAYGYTF. In DNA, the CDR3 is TGTGCCAGCAGCCTCGGATGGGCCTATGGCTACACCTTC.

This clonotype was seen more than once but under ten times. This chain joins TRBV7-2 and TRBJ2-7; D possibly corresponds to TRBD2 (6 bases). The CDR3 sequence is 16 residues long. Trimming removed 5 bases from V and 0 bases from J, with 17 bases in between. Looked up from germline, CDR1 is SGHTA and CDR2 is FQGNSA. DNA for the CDR3: TGTGCCAGCAGCCACGGCGGGGTTACTAGCTCCTACGAGCAGTACTTC. This gives the protein CASSHGGVTSSYEQYF.

The chain joins TRBV20-1 to TRBJ2-1, with D maybe TRBD2 (6 bases). V lost 0 bases, J lost 10 bases, and 16 bases lay in between. Germline CDR1 DFQATT, CDR2 SNEGSKA (reference sequence). The CDR3 is 14 amino acids. The CDR3 nucleotides read TGCAGTGCTAGAGAAATAGGGAGGAGCGACGAGCAGTTCTTC. This encodes CSAREIGRSDEQFF.

CDR3 in amino acids: CSAYLQGAQNTEAFF. The CDR3 coding sequence is TGCAGTGCCTACCTACAGGGGGCCCAGAACACTGAAGCTTTCTTT. The chain couples TRBV20-1 to TRBJ1-1; the match to TRBD1 covers 9 bases. CDR3 length equals 15 residues. Losses at the gene ends were 6 bases for V and 1 base for J; bases not matched to a gene: 9. In germline, CDR1 is DFQATT, CDR2 SNEGSKA (reference sequence).

V and J are TRBV7-6 and TRBJ2-1; 7 bases map to TRBD1. The CDR3 loop spans 17 amino acids. V lost 1 base, J lost 7 bases, and 13 bases stayed unmatched. Germline CDR1 and CDR2: SGHVS and FNYEAQ. Written as DNA, the CDR3 is TGTGCCAGCAGCTTAGTTCCCGGCCAGGGGGAAGTGAATGAGCAGTTCTTC. Translation: CASSLVPGQGEVNEQFF. Using reference TRBV7-6 and TRBJ2-1 for the parts outside the CDR3, the full variable domain is GAGVSQSPRYKVTKRGQDVALRCDPISGHVSLYWYRQALGQGPEFLTYFNYEAQQDKSGLPNDRFSAERPEGSISTLTIQRTEQRDSAMYRCASSLVPGQGEVNEQFFGPGTRLTVL.

This clonotype has just a few counts. V gene TRBV5-5 combines with J gene TRBJ2-3; 8 bases are shared with TRBD1. CDR3 size: 15 residues. Germline CDR1 and CDR2: SGHKS and YYEKEE (reference sequence). The trim removed 1 base at V and 5 bases at J, leaving 6 bases unmatched. The CDR3 region has the DNA TGTGCCAGCAGCTTGAAGGACAGGGAGATAGATACGCAGTATTTT. Protein: CASSLKDREIDTQYF.

This clonotype was observed a handful of times. The chain joins TRBV5-6 to TRBJ2-3; D might be TRBD2 (5 bases). V was clipped by 4 bases and J by 5 bases, with 8 bases between them. This CDR3 is built from 12 residues. Germline values: CDR1 SGHDT, CDR2 YYEEEE. CDR3 nucleotide sequence: TGTGCCAGCAGCCTCGGGATAGATACGCAGTATTTT. It specifies CASSLGIDTQYF.

The rearrangement uses TRBV7-2 and TRBJ2-3; D is unclear. Germline-derived CDR1 and CDR2 are SGHTA and FQGNSA. Between the trimmed V and J ends, which lost 4 bases and 2 bases, there was a span of 10 bases. This CDR3 has 14 residues. CDR3 nucleotides: TGTGCCAGCAGCTCCGGGCCACACACAGATACGCAGTATTTT. Its translation is CASSSGPHTDTQYF.

This clonotype has more than one count but fewer than ten. This chain links TRBV6-1 with TRBJ1-5, with D tentatively TRBD1 (5 bases). The CDR3 runs 18 residues. Germline loops: CDR1 MNHNS, CDR2 SASEGT. V was pared by 1 base and J by 0 bases, with 16 bases between. This CDR3 is CASSEVPQGGASNQPQHF. The CDR3 nucleotides read TGTGCCAGCAGTGAAGTCCCGCAGGGAGGGGCTAGCAATCAGCCCCAGCATTTT.